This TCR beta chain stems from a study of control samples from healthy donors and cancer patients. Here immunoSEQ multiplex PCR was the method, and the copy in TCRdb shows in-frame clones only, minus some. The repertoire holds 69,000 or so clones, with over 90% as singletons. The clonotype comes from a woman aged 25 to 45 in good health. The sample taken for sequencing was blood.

The CDR3, as DNA: TGTGCCAGCAGCCGTCGAAACACCAGAGACTACAATGAGCAGTTCTTC. This translates into CASSRRNTRDYNEQFF. The J gene is TRBJ2-1, the V gene TRBV3-1 (or the pseudogene TRBV3-2), with D hard to call. The CDR3 length is 16 residues. Deletions cut 4 bases from V and 3 bases from J, with 16 bases between. From germline, CDR1 is LGHDT and CDR2 YNNKEL (reference sequence).